This entry concerns a single T cell receptor beta chain. The sample belongs to a study of control samples from healthy donors and cancer patients. The CDR3 totals 15 residues. The germline V gene encodes CDR1 SGHVS and CDR2 FQNEAQ. Trimming took off 6 bases at V and 2 bases at J, with 14 bases between the two ends. Profiling relied on immunoSEQ multiplex PCR, and the TCRdb table lists in-frame clones only, not all of them. The sample shows under 450,000 clones, 80% to 95% of them seen only once. Sequenced input: PBMCs. The chain links TRBV7-8 to TRBJ2-1; no clear D. The TCR originated in a middle-aged man with head and neck cancer. Here the CDR3 DNA reads TGTGCCAGCAGGCCAACGGTCCCTACCTACAATGAGCAGTTCTTC. Its translation: CASRPTVPTYNEQFF.